A selection of T cell receptor beta chains follows, all from one sample in a study of T-cell reconstitution after alpha-beta-depleted transplantation in children. Using its own MiXCR run on the PCR reads, TCRdb lists one record per CDR3 protein. Of approximately 650,000 distinct CDR3 sequences in the sample, about 12% were seen once. Specimen: PBMCs, collected before TCRalphabeta/CD19-depleted stem cell transplant. Every receptor here comes from a girl aged 2-15 years with congenital amegakaryocytic thrombocytopenia, due to receive a stem cell transplant. Each CDR3 is given without its conserved first and last residue.

V gene: TRBV7-7; CDR3 protein: ASSLIQGTETQY
V gene: TRBV7-2; CDR3 protein: ASSNRLGVDYLNHPPFQETQY
V gene: TRBV27; CDR3 protein: ASSELRDSFSQPQH
V gene: TRBV4-1; CDR3 protein: ASSPPPGAGRYTDTQY
V gene: TRBV20-1; CDR3 protein: SAVGGEVGYGYT
V gene: TRBV5-1; CDR3 protein: ASSLPSPATDEQF
V gene: TRBV5-6; CDR3 protein: ASSLSKTLSRVPTEAF
V gene: TRBV20-1; CDR3 protein: SARNRSGANVLT
V gene: TRBV11-2; CDR3 protein: ASSLWLESTVGSEQY
V gene: TRBV7-9; CDR3 protein: ASSPKLAEYNEQF
V gene: TRBV12-3/TRBV12-4; CDR3 protein: ASSLSGRNIQY
V gene: TRBV15; CDR3 protein: ATSRGVAEAGEQF
V gene: TRBV28; CDR3 protein: ASSSDTLLLEQY
V gene: TRBV5-1; CDR3 protein: ASSPLRLAGIETQY
V gene: TRBV5-1; CDR3 protein: ASSADRRPSTDTQY
V gene: TRBV28; CDR3 protein: ASSFVVSEQF
V gene: TRBV5-1; CDR3 protein: ASSFRDTYNEQF
V gene: TRBV7-9; CDR3 protein: ASSFGGIDNEQF
V gene: TRBV5-1; CDR3 protein: ASSLAGQINQPQH
V gene: TRBV24-1; CDR3 protein: ATSDPSTGSYEQY
V gene: TRBV7-9; CDR3 protein: ASSLALVSGELF
V gene: TRBV20-1; CDR3 protein: SARPAGLSYNEQF
V gene: TRBV29-1; CDR3 protein: SVEDYNTEPYEQY
V gene: TRBV5-1; CDR3 protein: ASSSKGDNEQF
V gene: TRBV20-1; CDR3 protein: SARPGLAASYNEQF
V gene: TRBV20-1; CDR3 protein: SARDFYEQY
V gene: TRBV5-1; CDR3 protein: ASSQPKSGLEQNIQY
V gene: TRBV6-2/TRBV6-3; CDR3 protein: ASSYGTSGRYEQY
V gene: TRBV28; CDR3 protein: ASSFSWERQY
V gene: TRBV5-1; CDR3 protein: ASSFHPSGSSTDTQY
V gene: TRBV12-3/TRBV12-4; CDR3 protein: ASSYGGAVQY
V gene: TRBV3-1; CDR3 protein: ASSLIGTPDTQY
V gene: TRBV28; CDR3 protein: ASRLSGSSDEQF
V gene: TRBV21-1; CDR3 protein: ASSKALDRPRSPQH
V gene: TRBV5-1; CDR3 protein: ASCARGRGTQY
V gene: TRBV20-1; CDR3 protein: SARAIARMADTQY